This T cell receptor (beta chain) emerged from a study of blood T cell repertoires in COVID-19. Study-level background: Spain, Italy and the United States supplied samples that represented acute and convalescent COVID-19.

Generated by immunoSEQ multiplex PCR, the TCRdb table keeps only in-frame clones and is missing some. The sample has over 120,000 clones, roughly 84% seen once. J lost 6 bases, V lost 5 bases, and 6 bases had no gene match. CDR3 length equals 15 residues. Looked up from germline, CDR1 is MNHEY and CDR2 is SVGAGI. The sequenced sample was peripheral blood. The clonotype comes from a woman aged 60-75 years with acute or convalescent COVID-19. This chain connects TRBV6-5 to TRBJ2-1, with 11 bases fitting TRBD2. CDR3 loop: CASSKVAGGSNEQFF. CDR3 in DNA: TGTGCCAGCAGTAAGGTAGCGGGAGGGTCCAATGAGCAGTTCTTC.